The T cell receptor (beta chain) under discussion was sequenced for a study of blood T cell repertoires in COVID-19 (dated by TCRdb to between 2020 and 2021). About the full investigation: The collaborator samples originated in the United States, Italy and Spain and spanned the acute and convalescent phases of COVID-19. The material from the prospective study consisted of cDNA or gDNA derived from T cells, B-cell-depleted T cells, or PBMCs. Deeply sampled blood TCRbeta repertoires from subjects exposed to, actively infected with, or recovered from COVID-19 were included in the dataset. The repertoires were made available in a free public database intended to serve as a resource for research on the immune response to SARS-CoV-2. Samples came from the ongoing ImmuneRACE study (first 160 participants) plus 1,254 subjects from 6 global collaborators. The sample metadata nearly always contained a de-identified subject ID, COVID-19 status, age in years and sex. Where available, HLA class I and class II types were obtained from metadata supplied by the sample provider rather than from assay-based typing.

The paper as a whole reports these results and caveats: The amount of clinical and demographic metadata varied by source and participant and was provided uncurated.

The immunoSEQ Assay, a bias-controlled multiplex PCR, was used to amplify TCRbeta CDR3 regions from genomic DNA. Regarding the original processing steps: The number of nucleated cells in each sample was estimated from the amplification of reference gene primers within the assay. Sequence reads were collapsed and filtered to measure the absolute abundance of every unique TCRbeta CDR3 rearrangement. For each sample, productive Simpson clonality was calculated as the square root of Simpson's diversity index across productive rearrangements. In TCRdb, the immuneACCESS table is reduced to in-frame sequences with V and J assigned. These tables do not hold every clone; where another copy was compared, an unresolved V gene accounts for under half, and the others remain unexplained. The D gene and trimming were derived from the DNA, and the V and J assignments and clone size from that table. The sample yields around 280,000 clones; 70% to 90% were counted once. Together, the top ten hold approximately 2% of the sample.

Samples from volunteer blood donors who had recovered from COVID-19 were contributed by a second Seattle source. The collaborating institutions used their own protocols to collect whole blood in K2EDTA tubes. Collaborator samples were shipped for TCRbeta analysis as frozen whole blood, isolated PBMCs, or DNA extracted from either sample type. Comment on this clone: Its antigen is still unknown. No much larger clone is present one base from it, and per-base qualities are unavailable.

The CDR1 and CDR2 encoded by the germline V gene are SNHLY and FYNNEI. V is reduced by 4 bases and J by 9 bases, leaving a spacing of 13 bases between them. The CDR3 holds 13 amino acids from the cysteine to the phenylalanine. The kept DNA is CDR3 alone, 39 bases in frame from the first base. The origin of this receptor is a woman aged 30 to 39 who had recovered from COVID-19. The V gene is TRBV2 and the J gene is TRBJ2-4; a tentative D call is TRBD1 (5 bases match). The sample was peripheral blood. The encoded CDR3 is CASSGRGGGIQYF. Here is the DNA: TGTGCCAGCAGTGGAAGGGGCGGCGGCATTCAGTACTTC.